Listed below are T cell receptor beta chains from one sample, sequenced in a study of T cells after yellow fever vaccination. In TCRdb, the 5' RACE reads were re-called with MiXCR into one record per CDR3 protein. The repertoire holds about 350,000 distinct CDR3 sequences, with around 8.1% as singletons. Here the sequenced sample was PBMCs, taken more than 40 days after the first yellow fever vaccination. The receptors stem from a man younger than 35 who received the YFV17D yellow fever vaccine. Both conserved end residues are trimmed from each CDR3. The order of the fields is clone size, D gene, V gene, CDR3 length, CDR3 protein. D genes are given only for firm matches. Not all rows give a size; the values are once, few, many and, for expanded clones, a class.

clone size: -
D gene: TRBD1
V gene: TRBV15
CDR3 length: 14
CDR3 protein: ATSRDRDRESGELF

clone size: -
D gene: -
V gene: TRBV14
CDR3 length: 13
CDR3 protein: ASSQDGRVTGELF

clone size: -
D gene: TRBD1
V gene: TRBV7-2
CDR3 length: 13
CDR3 protein: ASRLDRDLGSPLH

clone size: few
D gene: TRBD1
V gene: TRBV3-1
CDR3 length: 13
CDR3 protein: ASSQPTGGRNEQY

clone size: -
D gene: TRBD1
V gene: TRBV29-1
CDR3 length: 12
CDR3 protein: SVEEPGQQETQY

clone size: few
D gene: TRBD2
V gene: TRBV19
CDR3 length: 13
CDR3 protein: ASSNPGLAAHEQF

clone size: -
D gene: TRBD2
V gene: TRBV25-1
CDR3 length: 15
CDR3 protein: ASSVLAGGKNTGELF

clone size: few
D gene: -
V gene: TRBV5-1
CDR3 length: 12
CDR3 protein: ASSPRGYTGELF

clone size: few
D gene: -
V gene: TRBV9
CDR3 length: 13
CDR3 protein: ASSTEGAGANVLT

clone size: few
D gene: TRBD2
V gene: TRBV5-4
CDR3 length: 13
CDR3 protein: ASRLAGVAWETQY

clone size: few
D gene: -
V gene: TRBV18
CDR3 length: 9
CDR3 protein: ASSQSGPLH

clone size: -
D gene: -
V gene: TRBV12-3/TRBV12-4
CDR3 length: 9
CDR3 protein: ASSTIYEQY

clone size: -
D gene: -
V gene: TRBV6-5
CDR3 length: 15
CDR3 protein: ASSYGEVYGGNYGYT

clone size: few
D gene: TRBD1
V gene: TRBV12-3/TRBV12-4
CDR3 length: 13
CDR3 protein: ASSPFTGGNTEAF

clone size: -
D gene: -
V gene: TRBV6-2/TRBV6-3
CDR3 length: 9
CDR3 protein: ASSRGSEQF

clone size: -
D gene: -
V gene: TRBV27
CDR3 length: 11
CDR3 protein: ASSPTGNNEQF

clone size: many
D gene: -
V gene: TRBV7-3
CDR3 length: 10
CDR3 protein: ASSRPGGEQF

clone size: few
D gene: -
V gene: TRBV6-5
CDR3 length: 13
CDR3 protein: ASSLGRGWGTEAF

clone size: once
D gene: -
V gene: TRBV20-1
CDR3 length: 12
CDR3 protein: SASRGPANYGYT

clone size: -
D gene: -
V gene: TRBV6-1
CDR3 length: 11
CDR3 protein: ASTKLAGETQY

clone size: -
D gene: -
V gene: TRBV5-5
CDR3 length: 12
CDR3 protein: ASSPDGRPDKAF

clone size: few
D gene: -
V gene: TRBV12-3/TRBV12-4
CDR3 length: 13
CDR3 protein: ASSTPTSANYGYT

clone size: -
D gene: -
V gene: TRBV5-4
CDR3 length: 11
CDR3 protein: ASSRGEDNEQF

clone size: -
D gene: -
V gene: TRBV27
CDR3 length: 12
CDR3 protein: ASSPRGIPQTQY

clone size: many
D gene: TRBD1
V gene: TRBV20-1
CDR3 length: 15
CDR3 protein: SATQLTGTANTGELF

clone size: many
D gene: TRBD2
V gene: TRBV6-1
CDR3 length: 13
CDR3 protein: ASRTLRLADNEQF

clone size: -
D gene: TRBD1
V gene: TRBV30
CDR3 length: 9
CDR3 protein: AWSPDRKQF

clone size: few
D gene: -
V gene: TRBV15
CDR3 length: 10
CDR3 protein: ATSRERETQY

clone size: many
D gene: -
V gene: TRBV4-1
CDR3 length: 13
CDR3 protein: ASSQDGGGGDTQY